This TCR beta chain was obtained from a study of OX40 agonist ivuxolimab in advanced cancers. For the study at large: Ivuxolimab, an agonist antibody against OX40 (CD134), was given to patients. The dose-escalation group included hepatocellular carcinoma, melanoma, renal cell carcinoma and head and neck cancer. Study-level points and caveats: Partial responders at 0.1-3.0 mg/kg had among the lowest clonal expansion. CD8+ T cells averaged more expanded clones than CD4+.

Assay: immunoSEQ multiplex PCR; the TCRdb copy retains only in-frame clones and omits some. The table shows tens of thousands of clones, with nearly 90% occurring only once. On this clone itself: Its specificity is not known.

V dropped 5 bases and J dropped 3; count of bases not matched to a gene: 9. The CDR3 spans 16 residues. In germline, CDR1 is WSHSY, CDR2 SAAADI. The V gene is TRBV10-2, the J gene TRBJ2-3; the match to TRBD1 covers 9 bases. This specimen consisted of CD4+ or CD8+ T cells sorted from blood, obtained in a trial of the OX40 agonist ivuxolimab. This TCR was sampled from an adult with an advanced solid tumor such as melanoma, head and neck, liver or kidney cancer. The CDR3 DNA follows: TGCGCCAGCAGTTCACAGGACAGGGGTTTAACAGATACGCAGTATTTT. Protein: CASSSQDRGLTDTQYF.